This note documents a single TCR beta chain sequence. Its specificity is not known. The entry originates in a study of radiotherapy plus CTLA-4 blockade in lung cancer. The wider study: Disease control was present in 30% to 40% of patients, and objective responses in around 18%.

Findings and limits, study-wide: Expansion in blood of tumor-derived TCR clones was seen after radiotherapy plus ipilimumab.

In chemo-refractory metastatic non-small-cell lung cancer, patients got ipilimumab CTLA-4 blockade together with focal radiation. Data came from immunoSEQ multiplex PCR; TCRdb stores just in-frame clones and leaves some out. The repertoire holds around 110,000 clones, with around 90% as singletons. This CDR3 is 12 amino acids long. With 6 bases removed from V and 0 bases from J, the gap between germline ends came to 6 bases. Germline CDR1 SGHRS, CDR2 YFSETQ. Sequenced material: peripheral blood, taken from a patient treated with radiotherapy plus ipilimumab. The sequence derives from a human donor with non-small cell lung cancer that progressed on radiotherapy plus ipilimumab. V usage is TRBV5-1 and J usage is TRBJ2-5; unclear D gene. The CDR3 nucleotides are TGCGCCAGCAACCCAAACCAAGAGACCCAGTACTTC. Its protein product is CASNPNQETQYF.